A selection of T cell receptor beta chains follows, all from one sample in a study of PD-L1 blockade in urothelial cancer. Here immunoSEQ multiplex PCR was the method, and the copy in TCRdb shows in-frame clones only, minus some. The sample includes tens of thousands of clones, about 89% of them seen just once. The sample in question was PBMCs, obtained around atezolizumab (anti-PD-L1) treatment. The origin of the receptors is a man over 45 with urothelial cancer. Each CDR3 is given with its conserved first and last residue. The D gene is left open where the match is weak. The listing skips clone size in some rows; elsewhere it reads once, few, many or a size class.

J gene,clone size,D gene,V gene,CDR3 DNA,CDR3 protein
TRBJ2-2,.,.,TRBV7-9,TGTGCCAGCTCTATTGGGGAGAGGACCGGGGAGCTGTTTTTT,CASSIGERTGELFF
TRBJ2-2,.,.,TRBV27,TGTGCCAGCAGTCTGTTGGTCAAGCGTTACCCTATAAACACCGGGGAGCTGTTTTTT,CASSLLVKRYPINTGELFF
TRBJ2-1,.,TRBD2,TRBV9,TGTGCCAGCAGCGTAGATACTAGCGGGAGGTACAATGAGCAGTTCTTC,CASSVDTSGRYNEQFF
TRBJ1-5,few,.,TRBV2,TGTGCCAGCAGTGAAGAAATCAGCCAGGTCAATCAGCCCCAGCATTTT,CASSEEISQVNQPQHF
TRBJ1-1,.,.,TRBV6-1,TGTGCCAGCAGTGGGCGTACAGGGCCCGGCGGAGAAGCTTTCTTT,CASSGRTGPGGEAFF
TRBJ2-3,.,TRBD2,TRBV28,TGTGCCAGCAGAAACCCCAGGACTAGCATAGATACGCAGTATTTT,CASRNPRTSIDTQYF
TRBJ2-3,.,.,TRBV7-9,TGTGCCAGCAGCTCGGTCCCGACACCCGGACTGGATACGCAGTATTTT,CASSSVPTPGLDTQYF
TRBJ2-2,.,.,TRBV27,TGTGCCAGCAGTTTTGAGGTGAACACCGGGGAGCTGTTTTTT,CASSFEVNTGELFF
TRBJ2-3,.,TRBD1,TRBV6-1,TGTGCCAGCGAGAGGGGGCGCACAGATACGCAGTATTTT,CASERGRTDTQYF
TRBJ2-7,.,.,TRBV27,TGTGCCAGCAGTTTGTCTGACAGCCGTTCCGTCTCCTACGAGCAGTACTTC,CASSLSDSRSVSYEQYF
TRBJ1-1,.,TRBD1,TRBV29-1,TGCAGCGTTGAATTACCGGGACAGGGCGTTGAAGCTTTCTTT,CSVELPGQGVEAFF
TRBJ1-1,.,.,TRBV5-1,TGCGCCAGCAGCTCTGCACGGTCGAACACTGAAGCTTTCTTT,CASSSARSNTEAFF
TRBJ2-5,.,TRBD2,TRBV27,TGTGCCAGCAGTTCTCCACTAGCGGGAGTCAAGGAGACCCAGTACTTC,CASSSPLAGVKETQYF
TRBJ2-2,.,.,TRBV19,TGTGCCAGTAATGTATTCACCGGGGAGCTGTTTTTT,CASNVFTGELFF
TRBJ2-1,.,TRBD2,TRBV7-2,TGTGCCAGCAGCTCTGCAGAGGGACTAGCGGGACCCCCGTTCTTC,CASSSAEGLAGPPFF
TRBJ2-3,.,TRBD1,TRBV30,TGTGCCTGGGACAGGGGGCCCACAGATACGCAGTATTTT,CAWDRGPTDTQYF
TRBJ2-3,.,TRBD2,TRBV19,TGTGCCAGTAGTATCTCCGGACTAGCGGGATTTGCAGATACGCAGTATTTT,CASSISGLAGFADTQYF
TRBJ2-7,.,.,TRBV28,TGTGCCAGCACCCTGGACGGCAGGTGGGGCGGCGAGCAGTACTTC,CASTLDGRWGGEQYF
TRBJ1-5,.,.,TRBV29-1,TGCAGCGTTGAGTTGGGGAGTGGTCAGCCCCAGCATTTT,CSVELGSGQPQHF
TRBJ1-2,.,TRBD1,TRBV28,TGTGCCAGCAGCCCGACTCGCAGGGGGGTTGGGCATGGCTACACCTTC,CASSPTRRGVGHGYTF
TRBJ2-7,.,.,TRBV11-2,TGTGCCAGCAGCCCCAGGGGCGGCGACGAGCAGTACTTC,CASSPRGGDEQYF
TRBJ2-2,.,.,TRBV6-5,TGTGCCAGCACGGAGGGGGGGGCCCGTGGGGAGCTGTTTTTT,CASTEGGARGELFF
TRBJ1-5,.,TRBD1,TRBV19,TGTGCCAGTGCCCCGGACAGGTCGAGCAATCAGCCCCAGCATTTT,CASAPDRSSNQPQHF
TRBJ2-3,.,.,TRBV29-1,TGCAGCGTTGAATTGGGGGCGGTGAATACGCAGTATTTT,CSVELGAVNTQYF
TRBJ2-1,few,TRBD2,TRBV19,TGTGCCAGTAGTATAGGGACTAGCGGTTCGCAGTTCTTC,CASSIGTSGSQFF
TRBJ2-7,few,TRBD2,TRBV11-2,TGTGCCAGCAACTCCGGGACTAGCGGGGGGGTTCCTATCTCCTACGAGCAGTACTTC,CASNSGTSGGVPISYEQYF
TRBJ2-7,.,TRBD2,TRBV30,TGTGCCTGGACTAGGAGCGGGGTGGCCTACGAGCAGTACTTC,CAWTRSGVAYEQYF
TRBJ2-1,.,TRBD2,TRBV27,TGTGCCAGCAACCCAGCGGGAGAGGAACCCTACAATGAGCAGTTCTTC,CASNPAGEEPYNEQFF
TRBJ2-1,.,TRBD2,TRBV5-4,TGTGCCAGCAGCTCACCCTTAGCGGGAGTAGGGTTAAATGAGCAGTTCTTC,CASSSPLAGVGLNEQFF
TRBJ2-3,.,.,TRBV6-6,TGTGCCAGCAGTTACGTTCTCCAGTCGGGGGATACGCAGTATTTT,CASSYVLQSGDTQYF
TRBJ2-3,.,TRBD2,TRBV19,TGTGCCAGTAGTCCCGGACTAGCGGGAGTTACGCAGTATTTT,CASSPGLAGVTQYF
TRBJ2-7,.,.,TRBV10-3,TGTGCCATCAGTCCCGGACAGACTTCCTACGAGCAGTACTTC,CAISPGQTSYEQYF
TRBJ2-3,.,.,TRBV9,TGTGCCAGCAGCGTAGAAAGGGGGTACACAGATACGCAGTATTTT,CASSVERGYTDTQYF
TRBJ2-7,.,.,TRBV6-5,TGTGCCAGCGTCGGGAGCTCCTACGAGCAGTACTTC,CASVGSSYEQYF
TRBJ2-3,once,TRBD2,TRBV10-3,TGTGCCATCAGTGAGTCAGGGACTAGCGGGTACTCAGATACGCAGTATTTT,CAISESGTSGYSDTQYF
TRBJ1-1,.,.,TRBV7-9,TGTGCCAGCCTAAGGGGGGGCATCATGAACACTGAAGCTTTCTTT,CASLRGGIMNTEAFF
TRBJ2-1,.,TRBD2,TRBV5-1,TGCGCCAGCAGCGTATCCGGGACTAGCGTCTCCTACAATGAGCAGTTCTTC,CASSVSGTSVSYNEQFF
TRBJ2-7,.,TRBD2,TRBV5-4,TGTGCCAGCAGCTTGTCAGCGGGAGAGTACGAGCAGTACTTC,CASSLSAGEYEQYF
TRBJ2-1,.,TRBD1,TRBV11-3,TGTGCCAGCAGCTTAGGTGCAGGGGGCAATGAGCAGTTCTTC,CASSLGAGGNEQFF
TRBJ1-2,.,.,TRBV7-9,TGTGCCAGCAGCTTAGTAGAGGAGGGCTACACCTTC,CASSLVEEGYTF
TRBJ2-2,once,TRBD2,TRBV9,TGTGCCAGCAGCGTTAGCGGGTCTGGGGAGCTGTTTTTT,CASSVSGSGELFF
TRBJ2-3,.,TRBD1,TRBV11-3,TGTGCCAGCAGCTCCCGGGACAGGACCACAGATACGCAGTATTTT,CASSSRDRTTDTQYF
TRBJ1-1,.,.,TRBV7-3,TGTGCCAGCAGCTTAGACTGGCGGACTGAAGCTTTCTTT,CASSLDWRTEAFF
TRBJ2-7,.,.,TRBV27,TGTGCCAGCAGTTTCTTCCGGACGGGAAATATCTACGAGCAGTACTTC,CASSFFRTGNIYEQYF
TRBJ1-4,few,TRBD1,TRBV5-1,TGCGCCAGCAGCTTGGCCGACAGGGTTAATGAAAAACTGTTTTTT,CASSLADRVNEKLFF
TRBJ2-5,.,TRBD1,TRBV29-1,TGCAGCGTTGAAGGGAGGACAGGGTCCGAGACCCAGTACTTC,CSVEGRTGSETQYF
TRBJ2-2,.,TRBD2,TRBV6-4,TGTGCCAGCAGTGTGGTTCTAGCGGACATGAACACCGGGGAGCTGTTTTTT,CASSVVLADMNTGELFF